The T cell receptor (beta chain) under discussion was sequenced for a study of cytomegalovirus exposure and HLA in healthy donors. This CDR3 is 14 amino acids long. V lost 2 bases to trimming and J lost 5 bases, with 15 bases between them. Germline CDR1 GTSNPN, CDR2 SVGIG (reference sequence). Study results and caveats: As a later analysis showed, several of the most significant clusters appeared to be linked to common viral pathogens. The likely explanation for a cluster of highly shared sequence variants was sequencing artifact. Cytomegalovirus-associated TCR beta chains were listed, numbering 150 to 200.

The primer mix had 60 Vbeta and 13 Jbeta primers. Original processing notes: As a later analysis found, there were 70 million to 100 million unique TCR beta chains, of which roughly 11 million were shared. Profiling relied on immunoSEQ multiplex PCR, and the TCRdb table lists in-frame clones only, not all of them. V and J calls plus clone size are reproduced from that table; the DNA served to infer D and trimming. Among 130,000 or so clones listed, 78% were seen once. In regard to this clone: Its specificity is not known.

V and J are TRBV30 and TRBJ1-1, with a tentative D call TRBD1 (6 bases). Sequences were obtained from PBMCs. The source is a woman aged 18-29 years in good health and CMV-seronegative. This chain's CDR3 is CAWSKGGGGTEAFF. The DNA of the CDR3 is TGTGCCTGGAGTAAGGGCGGGGGCGGGACTGAAGCTTTCTTT.